This TCR beta chain is drawn from a study of blood T cell repertoires in COVID-19. Study details: The United States, Italy and Spain provided the acute and convalescent COVID-19 samples. T cells, B-cell-depleted T cells, or PBMCs supplied cDNA or gDNA.

Authors' processing steps: Amplification of reference gene primers was used by the study to estimate nucleated cell counts. Clones were read by immunoSEQ multiplex PCR, and TCRdb kept only the in-frame ones, dropping some. V, J and clone size are taken as reported in that table, and D and trimming were inferred from the DNA itself. Of 100,000 to 150,000 clones in the sample, 80% to 85% were seen once. Input material: peripheral blood. The sequence came from a woman aged 45-60 years with acute or convalescent COVID-19.

CDR3 loop: CSAIERSTDTQYF. The CDR3 bases are TGCAGTGCTATTGAGCGGAGCACAGATACGCAGTATTTT. The chain couples TRBV20-1 to TRBJ2-3; possibly TRBD2 for D (5 bases). The CDR3 is made up of 13 amino acids. V was clipped by 4 bases and J by 0 bases, with 8 bases between them. The germline gives CDR1 DFQATT, CDR2 SNEGSKA (reference sequence).